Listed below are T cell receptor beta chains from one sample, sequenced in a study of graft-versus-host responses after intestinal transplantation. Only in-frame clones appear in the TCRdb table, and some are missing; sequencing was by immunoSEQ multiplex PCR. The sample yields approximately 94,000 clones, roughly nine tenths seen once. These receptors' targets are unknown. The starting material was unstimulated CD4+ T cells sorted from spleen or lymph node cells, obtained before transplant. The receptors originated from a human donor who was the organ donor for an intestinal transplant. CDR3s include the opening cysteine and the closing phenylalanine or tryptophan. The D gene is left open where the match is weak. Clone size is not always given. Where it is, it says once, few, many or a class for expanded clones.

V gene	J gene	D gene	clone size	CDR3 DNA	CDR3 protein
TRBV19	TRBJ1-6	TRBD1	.	TGTGCCAGTAGTATAGTAGGAGGCAGGGGGAATTCACCCCTCCACTTT	CASSIVGGRGNSPLHF
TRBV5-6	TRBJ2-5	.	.	TGTGCCAGCAGCTTTCTAGAAGAGACCCAGTACTTC	CASSFLEETQYF
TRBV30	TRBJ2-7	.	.	TGTGCCTGGAGGCACAGGTCTATGCACTTC	CAWRHRSMHF
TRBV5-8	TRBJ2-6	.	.	TGTGCCAGCAGCTTTTACAGAAGGAGCTCTGGGGCCAACGTCCTGACTTTC	CASSFYRRSSGANVLTF
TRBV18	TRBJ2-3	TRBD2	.	TGTGCCAGCTCACCACTAATTGACGGCGGGGGGGCCACCCGTGGCTATACGCAGTATTTT	CASSPLIDGGGATRGYTQYF
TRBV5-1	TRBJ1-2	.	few	TGCGCCAGCAACCCGGGGGGGGGCAACTATGGCTACACCTTC	CASNPGGGNYGYTF
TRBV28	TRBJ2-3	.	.	TGTGCCAGCAGTCATCCCCAAAGACAAGGCAAGTATTTT	CASSHPQRQGKYF
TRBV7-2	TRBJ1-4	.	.	TGTGCCAGCAGCCCGTCCCTGAGCCCAGCGGGTGAAAAACTGTTTTTT	CASSPSLSPAGEKLFF
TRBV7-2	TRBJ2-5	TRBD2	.	TGTGCCAGCAGCTTAGGAGTAGGCGGGGGGGCCTATCCAGAGACCCAGTACTTC	CASSLGVGGGAYPETQYF
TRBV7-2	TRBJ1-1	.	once	TGTGCCAGCAGCCTCCAGCCTATCGACAGGAGAATCTTGAACACTGAAGCTTTCTTT	CASSLQPIDRRILNTEAFF
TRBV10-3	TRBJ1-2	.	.	TGTGCCATCAGGACCGGAGAATATGGCTACACCTTC	CAIRTGEYGYTF
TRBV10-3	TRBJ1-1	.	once	TGTGCCATCAGTGAGTCACCGAGTATAATGAACACTGAAGCTTTCTTT	CAISESPSIMNTEAFF
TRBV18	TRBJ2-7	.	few	TGTGCCAGCTCACCAGCGGACGGACCCTACGAGCAGTACTTC	CASSPADGPYEQYF
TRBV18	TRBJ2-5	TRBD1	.	TGTGCCAGCTCCGCGTTCTCAGGGACAGCCGAGACCCAGTACTTC	CASSAFSGTAETQYF
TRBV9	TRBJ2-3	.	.	TGTGCCAGCAGCGTAGATACTTCCCCAGATACGCAGTATTTT	CASSVDTSPDTQYF
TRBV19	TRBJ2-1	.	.	TGTGCCAGTACCATACATCAGGGGCTTCTGGATGAGCAGTTCTTC	CASTIHQGLLDEQFF
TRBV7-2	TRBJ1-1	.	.	TGTGCCAGCAGCTTATTTGGCCGGCGAGGGAACACTGAAGCTTTCTTT	CASSLFGRRGNTEAFF
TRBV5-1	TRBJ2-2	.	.	TGCGCCAGCAGCCCGGGGGTTGGCAGTAGGGAGCTGTTTTTT	CASSPGVGSRELFF
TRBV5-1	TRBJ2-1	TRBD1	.	TGCGCCAGCAGCGCACAGGGGGCCCGTATTGAGCAGTTCTTC	CASSAQGARIEQFF
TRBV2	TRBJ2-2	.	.	TGTGCCAGCAGCCCGGACTCAAACACCGGGGAGCTGTTTTTT	CASSPDSNTGELFF
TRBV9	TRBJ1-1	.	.	TGTGCCAGCAGCGTAGGATGGAACACTGAAGCTTTCTTT	CASSVGWNTEAFF
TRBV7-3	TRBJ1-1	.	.	TGTGCCAGCAGCTTATACGGAGGGAACACTGAAGCTTTCTTT	CASSLYGGNTEAFF
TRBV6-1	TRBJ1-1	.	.	TGTGCCAGCAGTGAAGCGTGGGACAACATGAACACTGAAGCTTTCTTT	CASSEAWDNMNTEAFF
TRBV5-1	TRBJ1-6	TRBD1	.	TGCGCCAGCAGCCCTACAGGGGGCCGAAATTCACCCCTCCACTTT	CASSPTGGRNSPLHF
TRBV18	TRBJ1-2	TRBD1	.	TGTGCCAGCTCACCACGGAGACAGGGGGCGGACTATGGCTACACCTTC	CASSPRRQGADYGYTF
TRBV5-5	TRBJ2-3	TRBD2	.	TGTGCCAGCAGGCAAGCGGGGGGCACAGATACGCAGTATTTT	CASRQAGGTDTQYF
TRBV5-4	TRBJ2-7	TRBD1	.	TGTGCCAGCAGCGTGGGACAGGGAAACTACGAGCAGTACTTC	CASSVGQGNYEQYF
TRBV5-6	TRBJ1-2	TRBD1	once	TGTGCCAGCCTTGGACAGGGAGGGAACTATGGCTACACCTTC	CASLGQGGNYGYTF
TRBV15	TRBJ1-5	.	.	TGTGCCACCAGCAGAGATAGGACGAATAGCAATCAGCCCCAGCATTTT	CATSRDRTNSNQPQHF
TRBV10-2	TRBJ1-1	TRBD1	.	TGCGCCAGCACCTGGACAGGGTCCACTGAAGCTTTCTTT	CASTWTGSTEAFF
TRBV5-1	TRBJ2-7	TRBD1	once	TGCGCCAGCAGCGAACCCGGGACAGGGATCCCCTACGAGCAGTACTTC	CASSEPGTGIPYEQYF
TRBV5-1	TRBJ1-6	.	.	TGCGCCAGCAGAGGTATACCCAATTCACCCCTCCACTTT	CASRGIPNSPLHF
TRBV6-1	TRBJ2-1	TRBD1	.	TGTGCCAGCAGCCGGGACAGGGTCAACAATGAGCAGTTCTTC	CASSRDRVNNEQFF